Shown below are 32 T cell receptor beta chains from a single sample sequenced in a study of T cells in Graves' hyperthyroidism and ophthalmopathy. Amplification targeted TCR beta CDR3 regions from RNA transcripts. Using the HTBI primer set, a first-round RT-PCR was run on the TCR CDR3. TCRdb re-analysed the multiplex PCR reads in MiXCR, keeping a single row per CDR3 protein. The sample shows 600,000 to 850,000 distinct CDR3 sequences, 18% of them seen only once. The sequencing input was blood. Receptor source: a woman in her 50s with Graves' hyperthyroidism that later progressed to Graves' ophthalmopathy.

The J gene is TRBJ2-5, the V gene TRBV7-2, with 10 bases lining up with TRBD2. CDR1 and CDR2 from the germline V gene are SGHTA and FQGNSA. The CDR3 spans 17 residues. V trimming: 2 bases; J trimming: 1 base; junction bases outside the gene matches: 7. The CDR3 region is CASSLSSLAGGQETQYF. In DNA, the CDR3 is TGTGCCAGCAGCTTATCATCGTTAGCGGGGGGCCAAGAGACCCAGTACTTC.

In its sample, this clonotype was seen a few times. V usage is TRBV9 and J usage is TRBJ2-1; possibly TRBD1 or TRBD2 for D (6 bases each). The CDR3 covers 16 residues. V lost 0 bases and J lost 1, with 11 bases in between. Per the germline V gene, CDR1 is SGDLS and CDR2 is YYNGEE. CDR3 DNA sequence: TGTGCCAGCAGCGTAGCCACGGGGGCGTCCTACAATGAGCAGTTCTTC. Protein sequence: CASSVATGASYNEQFF.

The table lists this clonotype with a few counts. A much more abundant neighbour one base away suggests this may be a read error. The chain has TRBV9 and TRBJ2-2, with unresolved D. This CDR3 region has 14 residues. V lost 0 bases and J lost 1, with 4 bases in between. Germline-derived CDR1 and CDR2 are SGDLS and YYNGEE. CDR3 amino acids: CASSVGLNTGELFF. CDR3 bases: TGTGCCAGCAGCGTAGGACTGAACACCGGGGAGCTGTTTTTT.

Concerning this clonotype itself: A much bigger clone sits one base away, suggesting this may be a read error. The chain uses TRBV6-1 and TRBJ1-1, with 9 bases lining up with TRBD1. Per germline, CDR1 MNHNS and CDR2 SASEGT. This CDR3 region has 15 residues. The CDR3 region is CASSASQGARTEALF. In DNA form, the CDR3 reads TGTGCCAGCAGTGCCTCACAGGGGGCGCGGACTGAAGCTCTCTTT.

This clonotype has a handful of counts. The J gene is TRBJ2-2, the V gene TRBV5-6; D unresolved. The CDR3 runs 16 residues. V was clipped by 6 bases and J by 1 base, with 16 bases between them. Germline V gives CDR1 SGHDT, CDR2 YYEEEE. The CDR3 DNA sequence: TGTGCCAGCACCCAATCTTGGGGTATGAACACCGGGGAGCTGTTTTTT. This gives the protein CASTQSWGMNTGELFF.

This clonotype has at least ten counts. The V gene is TRBV5-1, the J gene TRBJ1-1; D not resolved. This CDR3 is 13 amino acids long. Trimming cost V 0 bases and J 1 base, with 4 bases left between them. The V gene's germline CDR1 is SGHRS and CDR2 YFSETQ. This CDR3 is CASSLGKNTEAFF. DNA for the CDR3: TGCGCCAGCAGCTTGGGTAAGAACACTGAAGCTTTCTTT.

This clonotype was seen ten or more times. The V gene is TRBV30, the J gene TRBJ2-3, with 12 nucleotides matching TRBD2. The CDR3 totals 13 residues. V trimming: 4 bases; J trimming: 5 bases; junction bases outside the gene matches: 1. Per germline, CDR1 GTSNPN and CDR2 SVGIG (reference sequence). The DNA for the CDR3 is TGTGCCTGGAAACTAGCGGGGGGAGATACGCAGTATTTT. This gives the protein CAWKLAGGDTQYF.

The V gene is TRBV3-1, the J gene TRBJ1-3, with D perhaps TRBD1 (5 bases). This CDR3 comprises 15 residues. The V end was cut by 5 bases, the J end by 8 bases, with 19 bases between. Germline lookup yields CDR1 LGHDT and CDR2 YNNKEL (reference sequence). The CDR3 DNA reads as TGTGCCAGCAGCGAAGGAACGGGACTTAGCGACACCATATATTTT. It codes for CASSEGTGLSDTIYF. Filled out from reference TRBV3-1 and TRBJ1-3, the complete variable domain reads DTAVSQTPKYLVTQMGNDKSIKCEQNLGHDTMYWYKQDSKKFLKIMFSYNNKELIINETVPNRFSPKSPDKAHLNLHINSLELGDSAVYFCASSEGTGLSDTIYFGEGSWLTVV.

This clonotype came up a few times. A junction boundary mismatches the germline segment, possibly from a read error. The chain joins TRBV7-2 to TRBJ1-4; D is perhaps TRBD1 (5 bases). The CDR3 has 16 amino acids. Germline V lookup: CDR1 SGHTA, CDR2 FQGNSA. The CDR3 DNA follows: TGTGCCAGCAGCTTATCTCCGGGACGGATTAATGAAAAACTGCTTTTT. Amino acids: CASSLSPGRINEKLLF.

This clonotype showed up just a few times. This chain links TRBV29-1 with TRBJ2-5, with 8 nucleotides matching TRBD1. From germline, CDR1 is SQVTM and CDR2 ANQGSEA. With 3 bases clipped from V and 4 bases from J, the junction kept 10 bases outside the gene matches. This CDR3 comprises 15 residues. As DNA, the CDR3 is TGCAGCGTTGACCGCCCTGGACAGGGAGGAGAGACCCAGTACTTC. Translated: CSVDRPGQGGETQYF. Full variable domain (remainder filled in from reference TRBV29-1 and TRBJ2-5): SAVISQKPSRDICQRGTSLTIQCQVDSQVTMMFWYRQQPGQSLTLIATANQGSEATYESGFVIDKFPISRPNLTFSTLTVSNMSPEDSSIYLCSVDRPGQGGETQYFGPGTRLLVL.

Ten or more counts support this clonotype. The V gene is TRBV6-6, the J gene TRBJ2-2; D remains ambiguous. CDR3 length: 16 residues. Trimming removed 2 bases at V and 0 bases at J, with 10 bases between. CDR1 is MNHNY and CDR2 is SVGAGI in the germline V gene (reference sequence). The CDR3 is CASSYGVVTNTGELFF. CDR3 in DNA: TGTGCCAGCAGTTACGGGGTGGTCACGAACACCGGGGAGCTGTTTTTT.

The chain combines TRBV19 with TRBJ1-5; D ambiguous. The V end lost 1 base, the J end lost 3 bases, and 7 bases lay between the germline ends. Germline V gene data show CDR1 as LNHDA and CDR2 as SQIVND (reference sequence). The CDR3 length is 14 residues. In DNA form, the CDR3 reads TGTGCCAGTAGTATAGGGGCCGTCAATCAGCCCCAGCATTTT. Translated: CASSIGAVNQPQHF.

This clonotype was detected a few times. The CDR3 nucleotides read TGTGCCAGCAGTGGGAATGAGGGGTTCCATAATTCACCCCTCCACTTT. Protein product: CASSGNEGFHNSPLHF. V gene TRBV27 combines with J gene TRBJ1-6; possible D gene TRBD1, 5 bases. V was trimmed by 5 bases and J by 5 bases, leaving 16 bases between them. The CDR3 has 16 residues. Per the germline V gene, CDR1 is MNHEY and CDR2 is SMNVEV (reference sequence).

This clonotype was seen more than once but under ten times. J is TRBJ1-5 and V is TRBV15, with 7 positions matching TRBD1. Germline V gene data show CDR1 as LNHNV and CDR2 as YYDKDF (reference sequence). The CDR3 has 19 residues. Trimming removed 0 bases from V and 3 bases from J; junction bases left unmatched: 14. The CDR3 bases are TGTGCCACCAGCAGAGATAGGGACAGAATAGCGGGACTCAATCAGCCCCAGCATTTT. The encoded protein is CATSRDRDRIAGLNQPQHF.

In this sample, this clonotype turned up a few times. The J gene is TRBJ1-2, the V gene TRBV7-9; D is unresolved. The CDR3 runs to 14 residues. V shed 5 bases and J shed 4 bases, with 14 bases lying between them. CDR1 and CDR2 from the germline V gene are SEHNR and FQNEAQ (reference sequence). The CDR3 DNA reads TGTGCCAGCAGCCCACCCCAAGCTGCCTATGGCTACACCTTC. Translated, it gives CASSPPQAAYGYTF. The full variable domain, rest sourced from reference TRBV7-9 and TRBJ1-2, is DTGVSQNPRHKITKRGQNVTFRCDPISEHNRLYWYRQTLGQGPEFLTYFQNEAQLEKSRLLSDRFSAERPKGSFSTLEIQRTEQGDSAMYLCASSPPQAAYGYTFGSGTRLTVV.

This clonotype appeared many times. J is TRBJ2-1 and V is TRBV7-3, with 11 nucleotides matching TRBD2. The CDR3 is 14 amino acids. The junction had 8 bases not matched to a gene; V was cut back by 8 bases and J by 8 bases. Germline V gene lookup returns CDR1 SGHTA and CDR2 FQGTGA. The CDR3 coding sequence is TGTGCCAGCGGATTGTATAGCGGGGGGGATGAGCAGTTCTTC. It is translated as CASGLYSGGDEQFF. The whole variable domain, filled in from reference TRBV7-3 and TRBJ2-1, reads GAGVSQTPSNKVTEKGKYVELRCDPISGHTALYWYRQSLGQGPEFLIYFQGTGAADDSGLPNDRFFAVRPEGSVSTLKIQRTERGDSAVYLCASGLYSGGDEQFFGPGTRLTVL.

This clonotype was counted at least ten times. The rearrangement joins TRBV6-1 to TRBJ1-2; the match to TRBD1 covers 8 bases. V trimming: 5 bases; J trimming: 7 bases; junction bases outside the gene matches: 9. The CDR3 contains 14 residues. Germline values: CDR1 MNHNS, CDR2 SASEGT. The CDR3 here is CASSRNTGGFGYTF. Here the CDR3 DNA reads TGTGCCAGCAGTCGTAATACAGGGGGTTTTGGCTACACCTTC.

This sequence joins TRBV19 and TRBJ2-3; 8 positions agree with TRBD2. CDR3 size: 15 residues. After removal of 1 base from V and 1 base from J, the junction contained 1 base not matched to a gene. Germline-derived CDR1 and CDR2 are LNHDA and SQIVND (reference sequence). DNA for the CDR3: TGTGCCAGTAGTATAGCGCGGGGGGGCACAGATACGCAGTATTTT. This translates into CASSIARGGTDTQYF.

This clonotype was picked up many times. V usage is TRBV30 and J usage is TRBJ2-1; possible D gene TRBD2, 6 bases. The CDR3 spans 14 residues. Germline-derived CDR1 and CDR2 are GTSNPN and SVGIG (reference sequence). The V gene lost 3 bases and the J gene lost 6 bases, with 15 bases spanning the gap. In nucleotides, the CDR3 is TGTGCCTGGAGGCGGGGACCGATACTCAATGAGCAGTTCTTC. It encodes CAWRRGPILNEQFF.

The chain uses TRBV6-1 and TRBJ2-7, with 14 bases matching TRBD2. Germline CDR1 and CDR2: MNHNS and SASEGT. Trimming cost V 6 bases and J 3 bases; bases outside gene matches: 4. The CDR3 sequence is 15 residues long. This chain's CDR3 is CASRGLAGERYEQYF. Written as DNA, the CDR3 is TGTGCCAGCAGGGGACTAGCGGGGGAGCGCTACGAGCAGTACTTC.

CDR3 protein: CASSLADRAKTQYF. CDR3 sequence (DNA): TGTGCCAGCAGCTTAGCGGACAGGGCCAAGACCCAGTACTTC. The genes are TRBV11-2 and TRBJ2-5; 8 bases match TRBD1. With V trimmed by 1 base and J by 6 bases, 4 bases remained unmatched. The CDR3 has 14 residues. CDR1 is SGHAT and CDR2 is FQNNGV in the germline V gene.

This clonotype was found a few times. This chain links TRBV7-9 with TRBJ2-3, with D unclear. The ends were cut back, 0 bases at V and 2 bases at J, with 12 bases in the middle. The germline V gene has CDR1 SEHNR and CDR2 FQNEAQ (reference sequence). The CDR3 runs to 16 residues. The CDR3 DNA reads TGTGCCAGCAGCTTAGCCGGGCCCATTCCCACAGATACGCAGTATTTT. Its protein is CASSLAGPIPTDTQYF.

This clonotype showed up just a few times. The genes are TRBV20-1 and TRBJ1-1, with D maybe TRBD1 (6 bases). Looked up from germline, CDR1 is DFQATT and CDR2 is SNEGSKA (reference sequence). The ends were cut back, 0 bases at V and 4 bases at J, with 12 bases in the middle. CDR3 length: 14 residues. In DNA, the CDR3 is TGCAGTGCTAGAGATCAGGGGTCGCGCACTGAAGCTTTCTTT. It codes for CSARDQGSRTEAFF.

This clonotype appeared many times. This may arise from a read error, as a much more abundant clone is one base away. This chain joins TRBV7-9 and TRBJ1-1; D is unclear. Trimming left V 0 bases short and J 0 bases short, with 5 bases between. This CDR3 region has 14 residues. In germline, CDR1 is SEHNR, CDR2 FQNEAQ (reference sequence). DNA for the CDR3: TGTGCCAGCAGCTTAGCGGTGGTGAACACTGAAGCTTTCTTT. Translating gives CASSLAVVNTEAFF.

The chain carries TRBV7-2 and TRBJ2-5; D gene uncertain. The V and J ends lost 3 bases and 5 bases respectively, with 7 bases between them. This CDR3 region has 12 residues. The germline CDR1 and CDR2 sequences are SGHTA and FQGNSA. The CDR3 loop is CASSLGWETQYF. Written as DNA, the CDR3 is TGTGCCAGCAGCTTGGGGTGGGAGACCCAGTACTTC.

The chain is built from TRBV6-1 and TRBJ1-2; D ambiguous. The CDR3 sequence is 11 residues long. Germline V CDR1 and CDR2: MNHNS, SASEGT. V was clipped by 7 bases and J by 7 bases, with 10 bases between them. For the CDR3, the DNA is TGTGCCAGCAACCAATACTCTGGCTACACCTTC. This codes for CASNQYSGYTF.

Written as DNA, the CDR3 is TGCAGTGCTAGAGGCCCGGGTTACTACATTCAGTACTTC. It codes for CSARGPGYYIQYF. This chain connects TRBV20-1 to TRBJ2-4; no clear D. V was clipped by 1 base and J by 8 bases, with 12 bases between them. There are 13 residues in the CDR3. Germline V CDR1 and CDR2: DFQATT, SNEGSKA (reference sequence).

Points on this clonotype: This may be a read error, as it is one base from a much larger clone. The chain joins TRBV29-1 to TRBJ1-1; 7 bases align to TRBD1. V dropped 4 bases and J dropped 3; count of bases not matched to a gene: 5. Germline V CDR1 and CDR2: SQVTM, ANQGSEA. The CDR3 has 13 residues. The chain's CDR3 is CSVVTGLDTEAFF. The CDR3 DNA follows: TGCAGCGTTGTGACAGGGCTGGACACTGAAGCTTTCTTT.

This clonotype was found many times. The CDR3 DNA reads as TGTGCCTGGAGGGTAAAGGGCTCAGAGGGAACTGAAGCTTTCTTT. Protein: CAWRVKGSEGTEAFF. J is TRBJ1-1 and V is TRBV30; the D is unclear. CDR3 length: 15 amino acids. Germline V lookup: CDR1 GTSNPN, CDR2 SVGIG (reference sequence). Trimming removed 3 bases at V and 5 bases at J, with 19 bases between. Variable domain in full (rest from reference TRBV30 and TRBJ1-1): SQTIHQWPATLVQPVGSPLSLECTVEGTSNPNLYWYRQAAGRGLQLLFYSVGIGQISSEVPQNLSASRPQDRQFILSSKKLLLSDSGFYLCAWRVKGSEGTEAFFGQGTRLTVV.

The chain couples TRBV12-3 or TRBV12-4 to TRBJ2-3; D possibly uses TRBD1 or TRBD2 (6 bases each). This CDR3 contains 14 residues. V gave up 6 bases and J gave up 5 bases, with 15 bases separating them. The CDR3 DNA reads as TGTGCCAGCAGCTCCGGGGGCGCGGGAGATACGCAGTATTTT. Translated, it gives CASSSGGAGDTQYF.

The rearrangement joins TRBV6-5 to TRBJ2-3, with 8 bases identical to TRBD2. This CDR3 spans 17 amino acids. Germline CDR1 and CDR2: MNHEY and SVGAGI. V shed 2 bases, J shed 5 bases, and the junction held 12 bases outside the gene matches. The CDR3 region has the DNA TGTGCCAGCAGTTACGGGCCCGGGGGGGGGGGGGAAGATACGCAGTATTTT. Protein sequence: CASSYGPGGGGEDTQYF.

In this sample, this clonotype turned up a few times. The CDR3 does not close with the conserved phenylalanine or tryptophan, likely indicating a read error. The J gene is TRBJ1-5, the V gene TRBV12-3 or TRBV12-4; TRBD1 is a possible D gene (5 bases). This CDR3 has 15 amino acids. Trimming removed 2 bases from V and 3 bases from J, with 11 bases in between. The CDR3 is CASSLTRDFNQPQHC. CDR3 DNA sequence: TGTGCCAGCAGTTTAACCCGGGACTTCAATCAGCCCCAGCATTGT.